This T cell receptor beta chain was captured by sequencing in a study of shared clonotypes between healthy human individuals. Study background: Each donor had three CD4 naive, three CD4 memory, two CD8 naive and one CD8 memory plate. Study-level points and caveats: A small donor pool kept down the genetic and exposure-history diversity that was represented.

The protocol was immunoSEQ multiplex PCR, while the TCRdb copy is restricted to in-frame clones and leaves out a portion. Counted here are under 1 million clones, 80% to 95% occurring once; the ten biggest clones make up less than 25%. As regards this clone: The antigen is not known.

There are 16 residues in the CDR3. Between the trimmed V and J ends, which lost 3 bases and 7 bases, there was a span of 21 bases. The V gene's germline CDR1 is MNHNS and CDR2 SASEGT. CD45RO-negative, CCR7-selected cells formed the naive CD8 fraction, which excluded terminally differentiated effector memory CD45RA+ cells. The TCR comes from a man aged 25 to 40 in good health. The chain has TRBV6-1 and TRBJ1-1; weak D call: TRBD1 (6 bases). Sequencing was done on a sample of naive CD8+ T cells sorted from blood. DNA for the CDR3: TGTGCCAGCAGTGACGCTTCAAGCGGGGGGCTAAATGAAGCTTTCTTT. Its protein product is CASSDASSGGLNEAFF.